Presented here are 26 T cell receptor beta chains from one specimen sequenced in a study of response to subunit inactivated influenza vaccine. TCRdb recomputed calls from the RT-PCR reads with MiXCR, one row per CDR3 protein. The sample consists of around 490,000 distinct CDR3 sequences, less than 8% of them appearing once. Source: PBMCs from blood, taken about 23 months after vaccination. These receptors were taken from a man aged 50 to 69 who received an inactivated influenza vaccine.

This clonotype was observed at least ten times. The chain uses TRBV12-3 or TRBV12-4 and TRBJ2-3, with D perhaps TRBD2 (6 bases). Trimming removed 7 bases at V and 4 bases at J, with 15 bases between. The CDR3 totals 14 residues. The DNA for the CDR3 is TGTGCCAGCAATCTCCGGGAGAGTTCAGATACGCAGTATTTT. Translation gives CASNLRESSDTQYF.

About this clonotype itself: The junction differs from germline at one of its ends, possibly a read error. The chain joins TRBV11-2 to TRBJ1-3, with D hard to call. The CDR3 has 14 residues. Germline assignment: CDR1 SGHAT and CDR2 FQNNGV. DNA of the CDR3: TGTGCCAGCAGCTCACCGAGCCTTGGAAACATCATATATTTT. Translated, it gives CASSSPSLGNIIYF. The entire variable domain, with the rest obtained from reference TRBV11-2 and TRBJ1-3, is as follows: EAGVAQSPRYKIIEKRQSVAFWCNPISGHATLYWYQQILGQGPKLLIQFQNNGVVDDSQLPKDRFSAERLKGVDSTLKIQPAKLEDSAVYLCASSSPSLGNIIYFGEGSWLTVV.

At least ten counts were recorded for this clonotype. The J gene is TRBJ2-1, the V gene TRBV12-3 or TRBV12-4; tentatively, D is TRBD2 (5 bases). This CDR3 spans 16 amino acids. With 3 bases removed from V and 2 bases from J, the gap between germline ends came to 14 bases. CDR3 sequence: CASSLGLAAPYNEQFF. CDR3 DNA sequence: TGTGCCAGCAGTTTGGGTCTAGCCGCCCCCTACAATGAGCAGTTCTTC.

This clonotype was observed at least ten times. The chain is built from TRBV12-3 or TRBV12-4 and TRBJ2-1, with D perhaps matching TRBD1 (5 bases). The CDR3 length is 15 residues. V lost 6 bases to trimming and J lost 0 bases, with 12 bases between them. CDR3 in DNA: TGTGCCAGCAGCCCACAGGTTAGCTCCTACAATGAGCAGTTCTTC. Its translation is CASSPQVSSYNEQFF.

The gene calls are TRBV24-1 and TRBJ2-5; D is undetermined. The CDR3 has 17 amino acids. The germline gives CDR1 KGHDR, CDR2 SFDVKD. Trimming removed 5 bases from V and 5 bases from J, with 23 bases in between. The CDR3 sequence is CATSGYSSNPVGETQYF. The CDR3 DNA sequence: TGTGCCACCAGTGGTTATAGTTCCAACCCGGTTGGGGAGACCCAGTACTTC.

This clonotype showed up just a few times. The chain's CDR3 is CAISEYPLAQYF. In DNA, the CDR3 is TGTGCCATCAGTGAGTACCCTCTGGCGCAGTACTTC. The chain couples TRBV10-3 to TRBJ2-7, with D hard to call. V was cut by 1 base and J by 9 bases, with 10 bases left in between. This CDR3 comprises 12 residues. Germline assignment: CDR1 ENHRY and CDR2 SYGVKD.

This clonotype was seen many times. This rearrangement joins TRBV20-1 to TRBJ1-2, with unresolved D. CDR1 and CDR2 from the germline V gene are DFQATT and SNEGSKA (reference sequence). Trimming took off 0 bases at V and 5 bases at J, with 10 bases between the two ends. The CDR3 covers 13 residues. The CDR3 is CSAREGGSYGYTF. In DNA form, the CDR3 reads TGCAGTGCTAGAGAAGGAGGGAGTTATGGCTACACCTTC.

The chain couples TRBV27 to TRBJ2-5; D gene uncertain. This CDR3 has 13 amino acids. Deletions cut 3 bases from V and 5 bases from J, with 10 bases between. CDR1 is MNHEY and CDR2 is SMNVEV in the germline V gene (reference sequence). The CDR3 DNA is TGTGCCAGCAGTTTTCAGGCGAGGGAGACCCAGTACTTC. Amino acids: CASSFQARETQYF.

The chain carries TRBV6-2 or TRBV6-3 and TRBJ1-5; unclear D gene. V shed 10 bases and J shed 0 bases, with 10 bases lying between them. The germline CDR1 and CDR2 sequences are MNHEY and SVGEGT. The CDR3 sequence is 13 residues long. CDR3 protein: CATVDHSNQPQHF. DNA for the CDR3: TGTGCCACCGTTGATCATAGCAATCAGCCCCAGCATTTT.

Ten or more counts support this clonotype. The genes are TRBV18 and TRBJ2-1; 14 bases are shared with TRBD2. The V gene's germline CDR1 is KGHSH and CDR2 LQKENI. The CDR3 consists of 15 residues. J gave up 6 bases and V 6 bases, and 4 bases lay outside the gene matches. The CDR3 loop is CASSPGTSGGNEQFF. Here the CDR3 DNA reads TGTGCCAGCTCCCCGGGGACTAGCGGGGGCAATGAGCAGTTCTTC.

The table lists this clonotype with many counts. The V and J genes are TRBV5-1 and TRBJ2-7; D perhaps matches TRBD2 (6 bases). In germline, CDR1 is SGHRS, CDR2 YFSETQ. V was cut by 0 bases and J by 5 bases, with 12 bases left in between. The CDR3 has 14 residues. CDR3 bases: TGCGCCAGCAGCTTGGACCTCCCGGGGGACGAGCAGTACTTC. Translation: CASSLDLPGDEQYF.

This chain links TRBV6-1 with TRBJ1-5; D is perhaps TRBD1 (6 bases). The V gene lost 5 bases and the J gene lost 2 bases, with 16 bases spanning the gap. Per germline, CDR1 MNHNS and CDR2 SASEGT. The CDR3 totals 16 residues. CDR3 sequence (DNA): TGTGCCAGCAGTCAGTCAGGGGTCAGGGGCAATCAGCCCCAGCATTTT. It is translated as CASSQSGVRGNQPQHF.

A few counts support this clonotype. The chain employs TRBV9 and TRBJ2-7, with TRBD2 matching over 7 bases. Losses at the gene ends were 2 bases for V and 5 bases for J; bases not matched to a gene: 7. CDR3 length: 14 amino acids. Germline CDR1 reads SGDLS; CDR2 reads YYNGEE. CDR3 sequence: CASSVSLAVNEQYF. DNA of the CDR3: TGTGCCAGCAGCGTTAGTCTAGCGGTAAACGAGCAGTACTTC.

The V call is TRBV27, the J call TRBJ1-2; D unclear. The CDR3 contains 17 residues. V was cut by 8 bases and J by 1 base, with 23 bases left in between. CDR1 and CDR2 (germline): MNHEY, SMNVEV (reference sequence). The CDR3 here is CASCKRGPTLNNYGYTF. The CDR3 bases are TGTGCCAGCTGCAAAAGAGGACCGACTCTTAATAACTATGGCTACACCTTC.

The CDR3 coding sequence is TGTGCCAGCAGCGCGACCTTTGATCAGCCCCAGCATTTT. Amino acid sequence: CASSATFDQPQHF. J is TRBJ1-5 and V is TRBV7-2; D not certain. The CDR3 runs to 13 residues. The ends were cut back, 5 bases at V and 5 bases at J, with 10 bases in the middle. Germline V gene sequence: CDR1 SGHTA, CDR2 FQGNSA.

The chain recombines TRBV25-1 with TRBJ1-6; possibly TRBD1 for D (6 bases). The germline gives CDR1 MGHDK, CDR2 SYGVNS. Trimming took 2 bases from V and 8 from J, leaving 10 bases between them. The CDR3 totals 14 residues. The CDR3 sequence: CASSEQGTYSPLHF. CDR3 DNA sequence: TGTGCCAGCAGTGAACAGGGGACGTATTCACCCCTCCACTTT.

This clonotype has more than one count but fewer than ten. The chain carries TRBV27 and TRBJ2-1; D unresolved. From germline, CDR1 is MNHEY and CDR2 SMNVEV (reference sequence). The CDR3 loop spans 14 amino acids. V was trimmed by 2 bases and J by 7 bases, leaving 12 bases between them. The CDR3 DNA follows: TGTGCCAGCAGTTTACTTGGGGTCTGGAATGAGCAGTTCTTC. This encodes CASSLLGVWNEQFF.

The chain uses TRBV27 and TRBJ2-5; the D gene could be TRBD1 or TRBD2 (5 bases each). V lost 7 bases to trimming and J lost 3 bases, with 12 bases between them. Looked up from germline, CDR1 is MNHEY and CDR2 is SMNVEV (reference sequence). The CDR3 covers 13 residues. The CDR3: CASTGPPEETQYF. The CDR3 DNA sequence: TGTGCCAGCACGGGACCGCCCGAAGAGACCCAGTACTTC.

This clonotype was seen more than once but under ten times. The gene calls are TRBV15 and TRBJ1-2; D gene unclear. CDR3 length: 13 amino acids. Germline V gene sequence: CDR1 LNHNV, CDR2 YYDKDF (reference sequence). V was cut by 3 bases and J by 4 bases, with 9 bases left in between. The CDR3 coding sequence is TGTGCCACCAGCAGGACATCTGGCTATGGCTACACCTTC. Protein: CATSRTSGYGYTF.

This clonotype showed up many times. The chain carries TRBV5-5 and TRBJ1-2; 9 bases map to TRBD1. With 6 bases clipped from V and 7 bases from J, the junction kept 13 bases outside the gene matches. CDR1 and CDR2 from the germline V gene are SGHKS and YYEKEE (reference sequence). The CDR3 spans 15 residues. DNA of the CDR3: TGTGCCAGCAACCCGAGGGCACAGGGGGCAAGTGGCTACACCTTC. This encodes CASNPRAQGASGYTF. Full variable domain (outside the CDR3, taken from reference TRBV5-5 and TRBJ1-2): DAGVTQSPTHLIKTRGQQVTLRCSPISGHKSVSWYQQVLGQGPQFIFQYYEKEERGRGNFPDRFSARQFPNYSSELNVNALLLGDSALYLCASNPRAQGASGYTFGSGTRLTVV.

This clonotype came up a few times. The chain employs TRBV6-2 or TRBV6-3 and TRBJ2-1; a weak D match, TRBD1 (5 bases). The CDR3 sequence is 12 residues long. Per the germline V gene, CDR1 is MNHEY and CDR2 is SVGEGT. Between the trimmed V and J ends, which lost 6 bases and 7 bases, there was a span of 10 bases. Here the CDR3 DNA reads TGTGCCAGCAGGTCCCCAGGGAATGAGCAGTTCTTC. This codes for CASRSPGNEQFF.

This sequence joins TRBV7-9 and TRBJ2-5, with D tentatively TRBD2 (7 bases). Trimming took off 4 bases at V and 2 bases at J, with 14 bases between the two ends. The CDR3 runs to 15 residues. Looked up from germline, CDR1 is SEHNR and CDR2 is FQNEAQ (reference sequence). The CDR3 bases are TGTGCCAGCAGCTCTCCGAGGGGGGGGCAAGAGACCCAGTACTTC. Its translation is CASSSPRGGQETQYF.

This clonotype was seen ten or more times. CDR3 protein: CASSYSTGNRNEKLFF. CDR3 nucleotides: TGTGCCAGCAGTTACTCGACGGGCAACCGAAATGAAAAACTGTTTTTT. J is TRBJ1-4 and V is TRBV6-5; no clear D. In germline, CDR1 is MNHEY, CDR2 SVGAGI. V shed 0 bases and J shed 5 bases, with 13 bases lying between them. The CDR3 has 16 residues.

This clonotype was detected a few times. The rearrangement uses TRBV24-1 and TRBJ2-3; 8 nucleotides match TRBD1. This CDR3 is built from 16 residues. The V and J ends lost 4 bases and 0 bases, in that order; junction bases with no gene match: 5. Per germline, CDR1 KGHDR and CDR2 SFDVKD. The DNA of the CDR3 is TGTGCCACCAGTGACCACGGACAGGGTAGCACAGATACGCAGTATTTT. As protein: CATSDHGQGSTDTQYF.

The V call is TRBV5-5, the J call TRBJ1-1; TRBD1 is a possible D gene (5 bases). The germline V gene has CDR1 SGHKS and CDR2 YYEKEE (reference sequence). The germline V and J ends were trimmed by 2 bases and 4 bases, with 12 bases remaining between them. CDR3 length: 14 amino acids. In DNA form, the CDR3 reads TGTGCCAGCAGCTTCCCGTCCGGGGCCACTGAAGCTTTCTTT. This gives the protein CASSFPSGATEAFF. Together with reference TRBV5-5 and TRBJ1-1, the CDR3 gives the full variable domain: DAGVTQSPTHLIKTRGQQVTLRCSPISGHKSVSWYQQVLGQGPQFIFQYYEKEERGRGNFPDRFSARQFPNYSSELNVNALLLGDSALYLCASSFPSGATEAFFGQGTRLTVV.

The count of this clonotype is one. The gene calls are TRBV30 and TRBJ1-2; weak D call: TRBD1 (6 bases). CDR3 length: 15 amino acids. Germline CDR1 reads GTSNPN; CDR2 reads SVGIG (reference sequence). Trimming left V 5 bases short and J 5 bases short, with 21 bases between. DNA for the CDR3: TGTGCCTGGCACGGGACACGACTTAAAGATTATGGCTACACCTTC. Translation gives CAWHGTRLKDYGYTF.